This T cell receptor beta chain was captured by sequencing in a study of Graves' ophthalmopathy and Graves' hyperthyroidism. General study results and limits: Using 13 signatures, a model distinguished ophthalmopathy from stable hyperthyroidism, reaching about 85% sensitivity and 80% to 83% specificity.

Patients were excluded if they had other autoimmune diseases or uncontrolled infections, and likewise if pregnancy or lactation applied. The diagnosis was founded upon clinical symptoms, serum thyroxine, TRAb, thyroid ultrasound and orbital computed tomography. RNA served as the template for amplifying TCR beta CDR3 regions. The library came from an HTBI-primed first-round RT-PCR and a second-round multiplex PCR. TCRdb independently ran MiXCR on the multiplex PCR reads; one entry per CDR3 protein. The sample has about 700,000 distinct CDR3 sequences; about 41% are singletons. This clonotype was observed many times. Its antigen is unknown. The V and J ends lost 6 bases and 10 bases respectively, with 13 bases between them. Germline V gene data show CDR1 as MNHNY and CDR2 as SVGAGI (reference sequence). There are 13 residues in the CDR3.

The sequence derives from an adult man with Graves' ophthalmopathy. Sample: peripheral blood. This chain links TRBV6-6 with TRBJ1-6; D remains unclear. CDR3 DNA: TGTGCCAGCAGCTGGAACAATATGTCACCCCTCCACTTT. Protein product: CASSWNNMSPLHF.